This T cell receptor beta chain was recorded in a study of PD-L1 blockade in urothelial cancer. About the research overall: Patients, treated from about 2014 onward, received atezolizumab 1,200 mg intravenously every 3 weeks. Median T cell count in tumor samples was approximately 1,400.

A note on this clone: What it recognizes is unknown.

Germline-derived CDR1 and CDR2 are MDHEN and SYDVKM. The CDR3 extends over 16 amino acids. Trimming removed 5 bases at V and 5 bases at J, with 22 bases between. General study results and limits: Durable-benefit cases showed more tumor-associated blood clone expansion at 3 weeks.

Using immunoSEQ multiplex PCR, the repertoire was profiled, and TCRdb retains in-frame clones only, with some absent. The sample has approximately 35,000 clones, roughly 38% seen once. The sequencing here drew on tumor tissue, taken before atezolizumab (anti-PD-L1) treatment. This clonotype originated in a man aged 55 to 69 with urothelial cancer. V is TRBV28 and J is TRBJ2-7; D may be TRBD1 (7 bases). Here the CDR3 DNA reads TGTGCCAGCAGTGGGTCCAGGGGGGCCTACGGGAACGAGCAGTACTTC. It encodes CASSGSRGAYGNEQYF.